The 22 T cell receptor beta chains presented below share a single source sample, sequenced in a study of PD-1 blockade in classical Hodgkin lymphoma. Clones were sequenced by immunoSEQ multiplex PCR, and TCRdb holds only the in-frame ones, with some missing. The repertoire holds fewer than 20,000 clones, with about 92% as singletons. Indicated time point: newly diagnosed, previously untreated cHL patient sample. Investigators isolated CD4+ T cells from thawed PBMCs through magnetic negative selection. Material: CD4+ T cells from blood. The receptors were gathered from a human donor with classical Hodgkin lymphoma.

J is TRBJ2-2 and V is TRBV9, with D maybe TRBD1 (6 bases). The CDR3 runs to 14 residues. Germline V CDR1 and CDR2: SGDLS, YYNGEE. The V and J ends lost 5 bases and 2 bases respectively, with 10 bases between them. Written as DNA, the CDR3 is TGTGCCAGCAGTGGGGACATTAACACCGGGGAGCTGTTTTTT. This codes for CASSGDINTGELFF.

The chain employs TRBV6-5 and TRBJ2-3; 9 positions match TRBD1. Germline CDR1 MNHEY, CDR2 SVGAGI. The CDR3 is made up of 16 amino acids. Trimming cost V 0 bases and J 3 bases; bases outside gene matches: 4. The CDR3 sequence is CASSYSRQGETDTQYF. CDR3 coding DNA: TGTGCCAGCAGTTACTCGAGACAGGGGGAAACAGATACGCAGTATTTT.

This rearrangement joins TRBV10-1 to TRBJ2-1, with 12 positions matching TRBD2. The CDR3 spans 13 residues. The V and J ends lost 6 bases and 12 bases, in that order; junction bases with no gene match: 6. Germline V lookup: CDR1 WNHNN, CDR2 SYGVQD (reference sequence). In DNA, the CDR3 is TGCGCCAGCAGAGGACTAGCGGGGTCGACGCAGTTCTTC. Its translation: CASRGLAGSTQFF.

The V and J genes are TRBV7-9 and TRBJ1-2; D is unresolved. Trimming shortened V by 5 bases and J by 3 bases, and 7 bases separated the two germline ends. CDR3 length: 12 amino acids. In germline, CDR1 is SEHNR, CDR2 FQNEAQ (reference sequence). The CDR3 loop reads CASSQGYYGYTF. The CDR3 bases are TGTGCCAGCAGCCAAGGGTACTATGGCTACACCTTC.

This CDR3 reads CSVERWDEQYF. The DNA for the CDR3 is TGCAGCGTTGAGCGGTGGGACGAGCAGTACTTC. The chain has TRBV29-1 and TRBJ2-7; D is unresolved. This CDR3 region has 11 residues. Germline-derived CDR1 and CDR2 are SQVTM and ANQGSEA. Between the trimmed V and J ends, which lost 3 bases and 5 bases, there was a span of 8 bases.

CDR3 in DNA: TGTGCCAGCAGCGCGGTTAGCGGGCGGGGGGGCTACGAGCAGTACTTC. This codes for CASSAVSGRGGYEQYF. V is TRBV7-8 and J is TRBJ2-7, with 9 bases fitting TRBD2. Germline V gene lookup returns CDR1 SGHVS and CDR2 FQNEAQ. This CDR3 is built from 16 residues. Germline trimming cut 5 bases from V and 3 bases from J; bases unmatched to any gene: 11.

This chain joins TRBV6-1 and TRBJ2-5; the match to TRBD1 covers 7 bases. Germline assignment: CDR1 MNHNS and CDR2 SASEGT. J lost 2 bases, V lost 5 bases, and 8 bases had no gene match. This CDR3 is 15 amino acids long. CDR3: CASSNRDRQQETQYF. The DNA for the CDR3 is TGTGCCAGCAGTAACCGGGACAGACAGCAAGAGACCCAGTACTTC.

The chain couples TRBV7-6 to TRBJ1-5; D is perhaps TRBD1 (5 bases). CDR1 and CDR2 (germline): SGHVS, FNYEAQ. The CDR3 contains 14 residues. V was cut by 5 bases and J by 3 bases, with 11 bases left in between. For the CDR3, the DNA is TGTGCCAGCAGCCTTCAGGGAGTCAATCAGCCCCAGCATTTT. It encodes CASSLQGVNQPQHF.

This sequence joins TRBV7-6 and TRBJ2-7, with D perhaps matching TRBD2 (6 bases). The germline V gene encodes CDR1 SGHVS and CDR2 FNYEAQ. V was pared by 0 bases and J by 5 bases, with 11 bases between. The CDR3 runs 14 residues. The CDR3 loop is CASSLAGGPNEQYF. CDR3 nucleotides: TGTGCCAGCAGCTTAGCTGGAGGGCCTAACGAGCAGTACTTC. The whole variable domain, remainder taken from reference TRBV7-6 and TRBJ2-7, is GAGVSQSPRYKVTKRGQDVALRCDPISGHVSLYWYRQALGQGPEFLTYFNYEAQQDKSGLPNDRFSAERPEGSISTLTIQRTEQRDSAMYRCASSLAGGPNEQYFGPGTRLTVT.

The CDR3 bases are TGTGCCAGCAGTGACAGGGAGAACACTGAAGCTTTCTTT. Its protein is CASSDRENTEAFF. The chain links TRBV6-4 to TRBJ1-1; D gene unclear. The CDR3 covers 13 residues. CDR1 is MRHNA and CDR2 is SNTAGT in the germline V gene. With 2 bases removed from V and 1 base from J, the gap between germline ends came to 5 bases.

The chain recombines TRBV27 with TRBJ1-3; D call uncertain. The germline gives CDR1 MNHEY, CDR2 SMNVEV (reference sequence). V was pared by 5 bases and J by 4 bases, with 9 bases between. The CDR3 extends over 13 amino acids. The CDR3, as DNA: TGTGCCAGCAGTGAAAAACAAGGAAACACCATATATTTT. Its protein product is CASSEKQGNTIYF.

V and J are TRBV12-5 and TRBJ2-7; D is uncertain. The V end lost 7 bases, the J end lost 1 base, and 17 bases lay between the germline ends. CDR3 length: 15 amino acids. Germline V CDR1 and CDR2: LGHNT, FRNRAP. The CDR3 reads CASVPNDRSSYEQYF. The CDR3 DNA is TGTGCTAGTGTCCCGAATGATAGGAGTTCCTACGAGCAGTACTTC.

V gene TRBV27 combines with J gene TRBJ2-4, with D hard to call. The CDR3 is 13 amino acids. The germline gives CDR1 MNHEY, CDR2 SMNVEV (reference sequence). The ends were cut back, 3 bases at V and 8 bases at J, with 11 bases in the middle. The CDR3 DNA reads TGTGCCAGCAGTTTTACTTTAAGTGACATTCAGTACTTC. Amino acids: CASSFTLSDIQYF.

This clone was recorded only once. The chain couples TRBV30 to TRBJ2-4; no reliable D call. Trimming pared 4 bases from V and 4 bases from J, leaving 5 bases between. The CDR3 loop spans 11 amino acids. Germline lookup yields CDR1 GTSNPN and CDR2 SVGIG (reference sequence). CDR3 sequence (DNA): TGTGCCTGGAACTGGAAAAACATTCAGTACTTC. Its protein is CAWNWKNIQYF.

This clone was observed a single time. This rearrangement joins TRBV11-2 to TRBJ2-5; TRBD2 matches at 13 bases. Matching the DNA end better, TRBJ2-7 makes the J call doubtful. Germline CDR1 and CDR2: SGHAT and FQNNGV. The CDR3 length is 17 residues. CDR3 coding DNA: TGTGCCAGCAGCCCATCGACTAGCGGGAGGCAGTTTCGCGAGCAGTACTTC. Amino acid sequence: CASSPSTSGRQFREQYF.

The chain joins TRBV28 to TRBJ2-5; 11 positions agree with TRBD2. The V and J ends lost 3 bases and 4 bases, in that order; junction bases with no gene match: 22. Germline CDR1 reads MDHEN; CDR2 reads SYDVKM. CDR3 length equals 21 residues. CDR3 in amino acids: CASSFSPQGAGLAGGRETQYF. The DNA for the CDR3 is TGTGCCAGCAGTTTCTCGCCACAGGGGGCCGGTCTAGCGGGAGGACGAGAGACCCAGTACTTC.

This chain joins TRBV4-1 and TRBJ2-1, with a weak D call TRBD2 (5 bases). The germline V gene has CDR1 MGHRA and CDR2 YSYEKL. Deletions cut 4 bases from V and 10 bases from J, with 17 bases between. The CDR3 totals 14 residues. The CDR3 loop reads CASSRLEIAREQFF. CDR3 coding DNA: TGCGCCAGCAGCCGACTGGAGATAGCGCGAGAGCAGTTCTTC.

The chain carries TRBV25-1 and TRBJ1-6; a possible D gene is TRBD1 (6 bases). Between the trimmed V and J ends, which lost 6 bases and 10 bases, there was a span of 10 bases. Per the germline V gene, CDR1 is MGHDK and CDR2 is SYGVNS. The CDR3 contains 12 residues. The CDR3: CASRPQGSPLHF. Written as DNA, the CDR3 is TGTGCCAGCAGACCACAGGGATCACCCCTCCACTTT.

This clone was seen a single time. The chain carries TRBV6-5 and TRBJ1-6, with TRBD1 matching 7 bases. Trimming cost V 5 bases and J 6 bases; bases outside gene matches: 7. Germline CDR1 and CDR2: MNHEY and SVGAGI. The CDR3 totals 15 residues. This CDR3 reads CASSNRQGPNSPLHF. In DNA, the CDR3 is TGTGCCAGCAGTAACCGACAGGGCCCTAATTCACCCCTCCACTTT.

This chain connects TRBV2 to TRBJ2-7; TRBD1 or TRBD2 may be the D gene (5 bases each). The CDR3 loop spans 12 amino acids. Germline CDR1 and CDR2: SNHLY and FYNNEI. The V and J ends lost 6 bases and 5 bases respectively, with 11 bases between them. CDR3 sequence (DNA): TGTGCCAGCAGGAGGGGCAGCCACGAGCAGTACTTC. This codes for CASRRGSHEQYF.

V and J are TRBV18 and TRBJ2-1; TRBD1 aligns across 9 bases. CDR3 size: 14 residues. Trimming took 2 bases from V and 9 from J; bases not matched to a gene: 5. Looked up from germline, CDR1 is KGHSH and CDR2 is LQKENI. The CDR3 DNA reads TGTGCCAGCTCACCAGCCATACAGGGGGCTGAGCAGTTCTTC. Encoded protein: CASSPAIQGAEQFF. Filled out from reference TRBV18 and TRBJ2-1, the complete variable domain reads NAGVMQNPRHLVRRRGQEARLRCSPMKGHSHVYWYRQLPEEGLKFMVYLQKENIIDESGMPKERFSAEFPKEGPSILRIQQVVRGDSAAYFCASSPAIQGAEQFFGPGTRLTVL.

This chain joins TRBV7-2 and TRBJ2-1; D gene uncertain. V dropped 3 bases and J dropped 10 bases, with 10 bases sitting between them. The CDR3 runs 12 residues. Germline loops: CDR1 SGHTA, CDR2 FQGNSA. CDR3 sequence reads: CASSFSAREQFF. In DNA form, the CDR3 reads TGTGCCAGCAGCTTCTCTGCGAGGGAGCAGTTCTTC. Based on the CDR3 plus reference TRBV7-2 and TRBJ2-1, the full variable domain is GAGVSQSPSNKVTEKGKDVELRCDPISGHTALYWYRQSLGQGLEFLIYFQGNSAPDKSGLPSDRFSAERTGGSVSTLTIQRTQQEDSAVYLCASSFSAREQFFGPGTRLTVL.